The 23 T cell receptor beta chains below come from one sample, sequenced in a study of T cell clonality in common variable immunodeficiency. Sequencing used immunoSEQ multiplex PCR; TCRdb keeps in-frame clones, though not all of them. This sample comprises roughly 79,000 clones, none seen once only. The sequenced sample was peripheral blood mononuclear cells. The receptors were gathered from a person between 18 and 70 years old in good health.

This clone was detected many times. The read falls 3 residues short of the CDR3 end, and the missing part is taken from the germline J gene. The chain links TRBV19 to TRBJ2-1, with 12 bases identical to TRBD2. Trimming cost V 6 bases and J 3 bases; bases outside gene matches: 9. Germline V lookup: CDR1 LNHDA, CDR2 SQIVND (reference sequence). The CDR3 is 17 residues long. The sequenced part of the CDR3 DNA is TGTGCCAGTAGGACTAGCGGGAGTGTTAGGGTCTACAATGAG. It is translated as CASRTSGSVRVYNE. The full CDR3 protein reads CASRTSGSVRVYNEQFF.

This clone was found many times. The missing CDR3 end, 3 residues past where the read stops, is filled in from the germline J gene. V is TRBV20-1 and J is TRBJ1-1; TRBD1 agrees at 8 bases. V was pared by 6 bases and J by 4 bases, with 4 bases of the junction left unmatched. This CDR3 contains 12 residues. CDR1 and CDR2 from the germline V gene are DFQATT and SNEGSKA (reference sequence). The CDR3 is CSARTGRTEAFF. CDR3 bases read: TGCAGTGCCAGGACAGGGCGCACTGAA.

This clone was seen ten or more times. The CDR3 end is not reached by the read, which stops 3 residues before it; the germline J gene fills it in. The V gene is TRBV14, the J gene TRBJ2-7, with a weak D call TRBD1 (6 bases). CDR3 length equals 14 residues. V lost 2 bases and J 3 bases, leaving 11 bases between the germline ends. In germline, CDR1 is SGHDN, CDR2 FVKESK. The sequenced part of the CDR3 DNA is TGTGCCAGCAGCCAAATCGGACAGTACTACGAG. This gives the protein CASSQIGQYYE. The full CDR3 protein reads CASSQIGQYYEQYF.

This clone was counted many times. The CDR3 DNA, read in part, is TGTGCCAGCAGTGACCCAGGGCTAGCGGGAGGTGCTTCGAACACCGGGGAG. This translates into CASSDPGLAGGASNTGE. Given in full, the CDR3 is CASSDPGLAGGASNTGELFF. The chain couples TRBV6-4 to TRBJ2-2; 11 nucleotides line up with TRBD2. Read coverage stops 3 residues before the CDR3 terminus; the germline J gene supplies the remainder. Germline CDR1 is MRHNA and CDR2 is SNTAGT. After removal of 2 bases from V and 0 bases from J, the junction contained 11 bases not matched to a gene. CDR3 length: 20 amino acids.

There are a few counts of this clone. Coverage ceases 3 residues before the CDR3 finishes, and the germline J gene fills in the end. The chain couples TRBV6-2 or TRBV6-3 to TRBJ1-5, with a tentative D call TRBD1 (5 bases). This CDR3 is 13 amino acids long. CDR1 and CDR2 from the germline V gene are MNHEY and SVGEGT. V gave up 7 bases and J gave up 2 bases, with 9 bases separating them. The CDR3 DNA, read in part, is TGTGCCAGCACCAGGGTAGGCAATCAGCCC. This codes for CASTRVGNQP. Given in full, the CDR3 is CASTRVGNQPQHF.

There are many counts of this clone. The read halts 3 residues ahead of the CDR3 end, with the missing end drawn from the germline J gene. The gene calls are TRBV19 and TRBJ2-7; 7 bases align to TRBD1. This CDR3 has 13 amino acids. CDR1 is LNHDA, CDR2 SQIVND, per germline (reference sequence). With 3 bases clipped from V and 4 bases from J, the junction kept 3 bases outside the gene matches. The sequenced CDR3 bases are TGTGCCAGTAGTATGTTACAGGGGTACGAG. The encoded protein is CASSMLQGYE. The full CDR3 protein reads CASSMLQGYEQYF.

Notes on this clone: The missing CDR3 end, 3 residues past where the read stops, is filled in from the germline J gene. V usage is TRBV5-1 and J usage is TRBJ2-1, with 10 nucleotides matching TRBD1. This CDR3 has 15 amino acids. J was trimmed by 5 bases and V by 4 bases; bases with no gene match: 6. In germline, CDR1 is SGHRS, CDR2 YFSETQ. The DNA read from the CDR3 is TGCGCCAGCAGCCCGGGACAGGGGATTGACAATGAG. Translating it yields CASSPGQGIDNE. In full, the CDR3 reads CASSPGQGIDNEQFF.

This clone was seen many times. The read comes to an end 3 residues before the CDR3 does, leaving the germline J gene to fill in the end. The chain combines TRBV5-8 with TRBJ2-1; no clear D. CDR1 is SGHTS and CDR2 is YDEGEE in the germline V gene. There are 13 residues in the CDR3. V was clipped by 0 bases and J by 3 bases, with 4 bases between them. CDR3 DNA (partial): TGTGCCAGCAGCTTGGCACTCTACAATGAG. This codes for CASSLALYNE. The entire CDR3 is CASSLALYNEQFF.

This clone was seen many times. The read terminates 3 residues before the CDR3 end, so the remaining end is supplied by the germline J gene. This chain links TRBV19 with TRBJ1-1; the D gene is possibly TRBD1 (5 bases). This CDR3 contains 15 residues. CDR1 is LNHDA, CDR2 SQIVND, per germline (reference sequence). V lost 7 bases, J lost 5 bases, and 20 bases lay in between. The part of the CDR3 DNA that was read is TGTGCCAGTATTAAAGGGGCTTTCCAGGGAACTGAA. It encodes CASIKGAFQGTE. The complete CDR3 reads CASIKGAFQGTEAFF. The variable domain in full, with the rest retrieved from reference TRBV19 and TRBJ1-1, is DGGITQSPKYLFRKEGQNVTLSCEQNLNHDAMYWYRQDPGQGLRLIYYSQIVNDFQKGDIAEGYSVSREKKESFPLTVTSAQKNPTAFYLCASIKGAFQGTEAFFGQGTRLTVV.

This clone was recorded many times. Read data end 3 residues before the CDR3 end; the end is taken from the germline J gene. J is TRBJ2-2 and V is TRBV18; TRBD1 matches 10 bases. V lost 3 bases to trimming and J lost 0 bases; unmatched junction nucleotides: 1. This CDR3 spans 16 amino acids. The germline CDR1 and CDR2 sequences are KGHSH and LQKENI. CDR3: CASSPGQGTNTGELFF. The sequenced part of the CDR3 DNA is TGTGCCAGCTCACCGGGACAGGGGACGAACACCGGGGAG.

This clone was detected ten times or more. With the read ending 3 residues before the CDR3 end, the germline J gene is used to fill in that end. This chain uses TRBV29-1 with TRBJ2-7; D is unclear. Trimming cost V 1 base and J 6 bases, with 7 bases left between them. Germline values: CDR1 SQVTM, CDR2 ANQGSEA. CDR3 length: 11 residues. The sequenced part of the CDR3 DNA is TGCAGCGTTGAAGGTAGTACCGAG. Its translation: CSVEGSTE. In full, the CDR3 is CSVEGSTEQYF.

This clone has at least ten counts. Coverage ceases 3 residues before the CDR3 finishes, and the germline J gene fills in the end. The genes are TRBV11-2 and TRBJ2-5; a weak D match, TRBD2 (6 bases). CDR3 length: 14 amino acids. The ends were cut back, 2 bases at V and 5 bases at J, with 12 bases in the middle. The germline CDR1 and CDR2 sequences are SGHAT and FQNNGV. The CDR3 loop is CASSLPSDAETQYF. The covered CDR3 bases are TGTGCCAGCAGCTTACCTAGCGATGCGGAGACC.

This clone was seen a handful of times. Coverage ceases 3 residues before the CDR3 finishes, and the germline J gene fills in the end. The chain combines TRBV20-1 with TRBJ1-2; D gene unclear. V was clipped by 6 bases and J by 0 bases, with 8 bases between them. Per germline, CDR1 DFQATT and CDR2 SNEGSKA (reference sequence). This CDR3 comprises 12 residues. The CDR3 DNA, read in part, is TGCAGTGCGTCCCAGACTAACTATGGC. This sequence encodes CSASQTNYG. The full-length CDR3 reads as CSASQTNYGYTF.

This clone was picked up many times. Relative to the germline gene, one junction end is altered; a read error may explain this. The read falls 3 residues short of the CDR3 end, and the missing part is taken from the germline J gene. The chain carries TRBV18 and TRBJ2-1; 8 bases are shared with TRBD2. The CDR3 totals 19 residues. The germline V gene encodes CDR1 KGHSH and CDR2 LQKENI. This CDR3 reads CASSPGASSGGNSYNEQFF. The part of the CDR3 DNA that was read is TGTGCCAGCTCACCAGGGGCATCGTCGGGGGGGAACTCCTATAATGAG.

This clone was detected many times. The read falls 3 residues short of the CDR3 end, and the missing part is taken from the germline J gene. This rearrangement joins TRBV5-1 to TRBJ2-7, with 8 bases matching TRBD1. Trimming at V came to 4 bases and at J to 3 bases, leaving 3 bases not matched to a gene. Germline lookup yields CDR1 SGHRS and CDR2 YFSETQ. There are 13 residues in the CDR3. The CDR3 DNA, read in part, is TGCGCCAGCAGCCTGGACAGGGACTACGAG. It codes for CASSLDRDYE. The entire CDR3 protein reads CASSLDRDYEQYF.

This clone showed up many times. The read stops 3 residues short of the end of the CDR3; the missing end is completed from the germline J gene. The V call is TRBV20-1, the J call TRBJ2-5; tentatively, D is TRBD2 (6 bases). Looked up from germline, CDR1 is DFQATT and CDR2 is SNEGSKA (reference sequence). V lost 5 bases and J lost 2, with 15 bases in between. CDR3 length equals 14 residues. The part of the CDR3 DNA that was read is TGCAGTGCTCCGACGGGAGCGGAACAAGAGACC. It specifies CSAPTGAEQET. The full CDR3 sequence reads CSAPTGAEQETQYF.

This clone was counted many times. One end of the junction varies from germline; a read error may be responsible. The CDR3 is cut off 3 residues early in the read; its end comes from the germline J gene. This rearrangement joins TRBV4-2 to TRBJ2-7; 8 nucleotides agree with TRBD1. CDR1 LGHNA and CDR2 YNFKEQ come from the germline V gene. The CDR3 is 14 amino acids. The DNA read from the CDR3 is TGCGCCAGCAGCCAAGGACAGGGAACCTACGAG. This sequence encodes CASSQGQGTYE. The full CDR3 protein is CASSQGQGTYEQYF.

This clone was observed at least ten times. Read coverage stops 3 residues before the CDR3 terminus; the germline J gene supplies the remainder. The genes are TRBV10-1 and TRBJ2-2; 8 bases align to TRBD2. The CDR3 consists of 16 residues. J gave up 1 base and V 2 bases, and 3 bases lay outside the gene matches. Germline CDR1 WNHNN, CDR2 SYGVQD (reference sequence). The sequenced CDR3 bases are TGCGCCAGCAGTGAGATCAGCGGGAGGAACACCGGGGAG. Translated: CASSEISGRNTGE. The complete CDR3 sequence is CASSEISGRNTGELFF.

This clone was detected ten times or more. The sequenced fragment ends 3 residues before the CDR3 boundary, so the rest is inferred from the germline J gene. The chain joins TRBV19 to TRBJ2-1, with TRBD2 matching over 7 bases. Germline lookup yields CDR1 LNHDA and CDR2 SQIVND (reference sequence). This CDR3 is 15 amino acids long. V lost 4 bases to trimming and J lost 9 bases; unmatched junction nucleotides: 12. The CDR3 bases that were read are TGTGCCAGTAGTACCAGGACTAGTAGGACGGGTGAG. Translation gives CASSTRTSRTGE. The whole CDR3 region reads CASSTRTSRTGEQFF.

This clone has at least ten counts. The read falls 3 residues short of the CDR3 end, and the missing part is taken from the germline J gene. The genes are TRBV19 and TRBJ2-3; 7 nucleotides match TRBD1. The CDR3 sequence is 15 residues long. Trimming at V came to 9 bases and at J to 1 base, leaving 10 bases not matched to a gene. CDR1 is LNHDA, CDR2 SQIVND, per germline (reference sequence). The CDR3 DNA, read in part, is TGTGCCAGCCAATTGACAGGGCGGGGCACAGATACG. Amino acids: CASQLTGRGTDT. The whole CDR3 sequence is CASQLTGRGTDTQYF.

Many counts were recorded for this clone. The missing CDR3 end, 3 residues past where the read stops, is filled in from the germline J gene. The chain employs TRBV20-1 and TRBJ2-1, with D possibly being TRBD1 (7 bases). The V gene's germline CDR1 is DFQATT and CDR2 SNEGSKA (reference sequence). V lost 3 bases to trimming and J lost 3 bases, with 12 bases between them. The CDR3 totals 14 residues. The CDR3 loop reads CSASRGTVYNEQFF. CDR3 DNA, as far as it was read: TGCAGTGCTAGCCGCGGGACAGTCTACAATGAG.

This clone was observed many times. Coverage ceases 3 residues before the CDR3 finishes, and the germline J gene fills in the end. The V call is TRBV20-1, the J call TRBJ2-7; D might be TRBD1 (6 bases). V dropped 6 bases and J dropped 3 bases, with 12 bases sitting between them. Germline V gene lookup returns CDR1 DFQATT and CDR2 SNEGSKA (reference sequence). The CDR3 is made up of 12 amino acids. The CDR3 is CSADSQLYEQYF. CDR3 DNA, as far as it was read: TGCAGTGCGGACAGCCAACTCTACGAG.

This clone was counted between two and nine times. A much larger clone differs by one base, so this may be a read error. This CDR3 is also generated by other DNA sequences in the sample. CDR3 bases read: TGCAGTGCTAACCACTTGGGACTAGCGGGGCACGAG. As protein: CSANHLGLAGHE. The whole CDR3 protein reads CSANHLGLAGHEQYF. The chain combines TRBV20-1 with TRBJ2-7; 13 bases align to TRBD2. The read falls 3 residues short of the CDR3 end, and the missing part is taken from the germline J gene. CDR3 length: 15 residues. V lost 4 bases, J lost 5 bases, and 8 bases stayed unmatched. Germline V CDR1 and CDR2: DFQATT, SNEGSKA (reference sequence).